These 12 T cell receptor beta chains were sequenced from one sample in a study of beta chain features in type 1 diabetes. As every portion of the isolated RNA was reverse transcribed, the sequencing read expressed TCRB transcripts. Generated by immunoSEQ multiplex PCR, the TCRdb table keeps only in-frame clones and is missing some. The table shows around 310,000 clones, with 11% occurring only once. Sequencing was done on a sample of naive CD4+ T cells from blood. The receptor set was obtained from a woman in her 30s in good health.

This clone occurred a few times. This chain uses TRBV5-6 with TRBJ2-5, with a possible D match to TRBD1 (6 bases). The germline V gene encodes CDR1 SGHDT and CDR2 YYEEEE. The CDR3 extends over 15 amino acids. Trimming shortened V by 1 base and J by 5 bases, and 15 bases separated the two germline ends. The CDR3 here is CASSLLGQSVETQYF. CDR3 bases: TGTGCCAGCAGCTTGTTAGGACAGAGCGTGGAGACCCAGTACTTC.

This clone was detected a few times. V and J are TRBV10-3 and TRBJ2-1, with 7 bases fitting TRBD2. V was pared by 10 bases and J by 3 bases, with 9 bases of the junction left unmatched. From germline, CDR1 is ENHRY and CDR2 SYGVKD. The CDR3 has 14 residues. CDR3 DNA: TGTGCCAGCCTGCGGGAGCTGGGCTACAATGAGCAGTTCTTC. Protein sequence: CASLRELGYNEQFF.

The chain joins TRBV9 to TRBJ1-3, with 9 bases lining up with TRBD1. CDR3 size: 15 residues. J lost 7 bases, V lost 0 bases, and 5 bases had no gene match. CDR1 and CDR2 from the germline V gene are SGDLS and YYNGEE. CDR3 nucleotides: TGTGCCAGCAGCGTAGCGGGACAGGGAGGCAACACCATATATTTT. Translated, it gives CASSVAGQGGNTIYF.

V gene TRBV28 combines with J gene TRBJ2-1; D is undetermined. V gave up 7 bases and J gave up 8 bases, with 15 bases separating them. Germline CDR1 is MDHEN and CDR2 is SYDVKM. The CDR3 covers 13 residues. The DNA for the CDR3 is TGTGCCAGCACGGCGGTACCGAGCCATGAGCAGTTCTTC. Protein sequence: CASTAVPSHEQFF.

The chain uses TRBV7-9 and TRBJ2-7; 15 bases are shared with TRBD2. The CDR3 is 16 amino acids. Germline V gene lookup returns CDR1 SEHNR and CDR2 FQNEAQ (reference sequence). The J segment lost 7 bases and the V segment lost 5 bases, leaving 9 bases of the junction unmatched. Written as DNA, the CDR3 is TGTGCCAGCAGCCCAGGACTAGCGGGAGGGCCGGGAGAGCAGTACTTC. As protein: CASSPGLAGGPGEQYF. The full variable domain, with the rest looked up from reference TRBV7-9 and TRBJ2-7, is DTGVSQNPRHKITKRGQNVTFRCDPISEHNRLYWYRQTLGQGPEFLTYFQNEAQLEKSRLLSDRFSAERPKGSFSTLEIQRTEQGDSAMYLCASSPGLAGGPGEQYFGPGTRLTVT.

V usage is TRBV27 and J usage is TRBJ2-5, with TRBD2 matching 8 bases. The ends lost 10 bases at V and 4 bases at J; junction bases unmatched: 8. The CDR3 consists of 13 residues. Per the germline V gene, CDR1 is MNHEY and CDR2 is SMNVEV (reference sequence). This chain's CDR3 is CATSGSGRETQYF. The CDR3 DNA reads TGTGCCACCAGCGGGAGCGGGAGAGAGACCCAGTACTTC.

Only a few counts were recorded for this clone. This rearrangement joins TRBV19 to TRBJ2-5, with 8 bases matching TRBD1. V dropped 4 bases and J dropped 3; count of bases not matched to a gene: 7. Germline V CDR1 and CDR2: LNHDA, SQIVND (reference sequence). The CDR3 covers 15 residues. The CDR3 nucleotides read TGTGCCAGTAGTACAGGACAGGGTCTTGAAGAGACCCAGTACTTC. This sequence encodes CASSTGQGLEETQYF.

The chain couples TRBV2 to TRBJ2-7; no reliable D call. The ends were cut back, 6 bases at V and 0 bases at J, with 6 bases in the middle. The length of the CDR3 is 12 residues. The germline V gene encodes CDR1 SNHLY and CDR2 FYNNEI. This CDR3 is CASSLSSYEQYF. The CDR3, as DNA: TGTGCCAGCAGCCTCAGCTCCTACGAGCAGTACTTC.

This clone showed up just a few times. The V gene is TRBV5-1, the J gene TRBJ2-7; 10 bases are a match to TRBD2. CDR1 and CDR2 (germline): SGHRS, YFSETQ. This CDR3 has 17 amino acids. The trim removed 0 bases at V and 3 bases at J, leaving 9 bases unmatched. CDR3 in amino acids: CASSLDAAGGPSYEQYF. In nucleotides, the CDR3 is TGCGCCAGCAGCTTGGATGCAGCGGGAGGGCCTAGCTACGAGCAGTACTTC.

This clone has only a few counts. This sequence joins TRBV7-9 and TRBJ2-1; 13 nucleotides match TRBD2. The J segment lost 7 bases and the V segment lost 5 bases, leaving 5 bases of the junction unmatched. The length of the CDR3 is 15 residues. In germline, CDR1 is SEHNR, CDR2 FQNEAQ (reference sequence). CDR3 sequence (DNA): TGTGCCAGCAGCGCGCCGGGACTAGCGGGAAATGAGCAGTTCTTC. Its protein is CASSAPGLAGNEQFF.

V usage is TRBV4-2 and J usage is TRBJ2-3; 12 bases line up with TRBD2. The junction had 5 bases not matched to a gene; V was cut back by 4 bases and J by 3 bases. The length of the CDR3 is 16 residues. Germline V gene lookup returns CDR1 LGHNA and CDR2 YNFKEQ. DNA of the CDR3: TGTGCCAGCAGCCTTTCCGGGACTAGCGGGACAGATACGCAGTATTTT. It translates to CASSLSGTSGTDTQYF.

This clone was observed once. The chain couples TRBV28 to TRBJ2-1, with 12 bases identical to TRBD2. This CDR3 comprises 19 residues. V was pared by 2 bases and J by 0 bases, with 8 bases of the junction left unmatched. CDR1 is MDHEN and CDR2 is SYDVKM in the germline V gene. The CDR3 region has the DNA TGTGCCAGCAGTTTAGAAGGGACTAGCGGGTTGAGCTCCTACAATGAGCAGTTCTTC. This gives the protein CASSLEGTSGLSSYNEQFF.